Listed below are T cell receptor beta chains from one sample, sequenced in a study of shared clonotypes between healthy human individuals. Sequenced by immunoSEQ multiplex PCR; TCRdb stores in-frame clones only, minus some. The profile shows approximately 1.9 million clones, roughly 93% of them singletons. The specimen was naive CD8+ T cells from PBMCs. These receptors all come from a man aged 18 to 29 in good health. Some clones in this sample may be carry-over from other donors' samples. Each CDR3 is given with its conserved first and last residue. D genes are given only for firm matches. Size values are once, few and many counts, or a class for expanded clones, and some rows have none.

>TRBV9|TRBJ2-6|-|-
TGTGCCAGCAGCTCCAATCATTTACGTCCCTTTTCGGAGGCCAACGTCCTGACTTTC
CASSSNHLRPFSEANVLTF
>TRBV7-2|TRBJ2-7|-|-
TGTGCCAGCAGCTTGACAGGTCTCTGGTCCTACGAGCAGTACTTC
CASSLTGLWSYEQYF
>TRBV4-3|TRBJ1-2|TRBD1|-
TGCGCCAGCAGCCAAGATTCTATCGACAGGGAACCTGAAGGCTACACCTTC
CASSQDSIDREPEGYTF
>TRBV27|TRBJ1-5|-|-
TGTGCCAGCAGTTCCCTCTCTATGCGGGCCGATCAGCCCCAGCATTTT
CASSSLSMRADQPQHF
>TRBV11-2|TRBJ2-7|TRBD1|-
TGTGCCAGCAGCCCTCGCGGACAGGGAGCCTACGAGCAGTACTTC
CASSPRGQGAYEQYF
>TRBV27|TRBJ1-5|TRBD1|-
TGTGCCAGCAGCCCTATGGGGACAGGGGGATATAGCAATCAGCCCCAGCATTTT
CASSPMGTGGYSNQPQHF
>TRBV21-1|TRBJ2-7|-|once
TGTGCCAGCAGCACCCTAGGACAGGGGGCTGCAGGGCAGTACTTC
CASSTLGQGAAGQYF
>TRBV7-9|TRBJ1-1|-|-
TGTGCCAGCAGCCCGAGGATTGGCGCTGAAGCTTTCTTT
CASSPRIGAEAFF
>TRBV10-3|TRBJ2-1|TRBD2|-
TGTGCCATCAGTCCTAGCGGGATCCCCTACAATGAGCAGTTCTTC
CAISPSGIPYNEQFF
>TRBV15|TRBJ1-1|-|-
TGTGCCACCAGCAGGTTTCCCGGGAACACTGAAGCTTTCTTT
CATSRFPGNTEAFF
>TRBV28|TRBJ1-2|-|-
TGTGCCACCAGGGATGAGTGGTACTATGGCTACACCTTC
CATRDEWYYGYTF